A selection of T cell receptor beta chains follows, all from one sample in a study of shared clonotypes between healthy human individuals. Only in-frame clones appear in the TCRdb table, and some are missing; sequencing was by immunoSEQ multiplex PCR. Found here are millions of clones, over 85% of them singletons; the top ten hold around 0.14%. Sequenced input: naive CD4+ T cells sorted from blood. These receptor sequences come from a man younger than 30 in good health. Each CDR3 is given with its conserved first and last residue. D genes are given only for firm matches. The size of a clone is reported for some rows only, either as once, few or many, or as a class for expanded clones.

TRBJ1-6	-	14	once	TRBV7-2	CASSPPPSNSPLHF	TGTGCCAGCAGCCCCCCCCCAAGCAATTCACCCCTCCACTTT
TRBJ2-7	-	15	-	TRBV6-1	CASSEERAFSYEQYF	TGTGCCAGCAGTGAAGAGAGGGCCTTCTCCTACGAGCAGTACTTC
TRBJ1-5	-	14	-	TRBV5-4	CASSLAGGNQPQHF	TGTGCCAGCAGCTTGGCGGGGGGCAATCAGCCCCAGCATTTT
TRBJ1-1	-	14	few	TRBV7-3	CASSLQGRISEAFF	TGTGCCAGCAGCTTGCAGGGAAGGATCTCTGAAGCTTTCTTT
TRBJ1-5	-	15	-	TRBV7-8	CASSLDPGANQPQHF	TGTGCCAGCAGCTTAGACCCAGGGGCAAATCAGCCCCAGCATTTT
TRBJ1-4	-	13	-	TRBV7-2	CASSPSTLEKLFF	TGTGCCAGCAGCCCCTCGACCCTTGAAAAACTGTTTTTT
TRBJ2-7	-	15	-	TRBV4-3	CASSQGFRDWDEQYF	TGCGCCAGCAGCCAAGGCTTCCGGGACTGGGACGAGCAGTACTTC
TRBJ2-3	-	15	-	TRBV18	CASSLQGGSTDTQYF	TGTGCCAGCTCACTCCAGGGGGGAAGCACAGATACGCAGTATTTT
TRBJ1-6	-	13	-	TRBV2	CASSPETDSPLHF	TGTGCCAGCAGTCCAGAGACAGATTCACCCCTCCACTTT
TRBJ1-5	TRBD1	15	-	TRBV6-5	CASSYSGTGNQPQHF	TGTGCCAGCAGTTACTCGGGGACAGGCAATCAGCCCCAGCATTTT
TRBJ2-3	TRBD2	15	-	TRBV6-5	CASRGGVQRADTQYF	TGTGCCAGCAGGGGAGGGGTCCAAAGGGCAGATACGCAGTATTTT
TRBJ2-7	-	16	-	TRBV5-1	CASSSSEGEGSYEQYF	TGCGCCAGCAGCTCCTCCGAGGGGGAGGGTTCCTACGAGCAGTACTTC
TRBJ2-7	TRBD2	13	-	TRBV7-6	CASSRTSVYEQYF	TGTGCCAGCAGCCGGACTAGCGTGTACGAGCAGTACTTC
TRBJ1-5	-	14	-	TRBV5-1	CASSLGVSNQPQHF	TGCGCCAGCAGCTTGGGGGTTAGCAATCAGCCCCAGCATTTT
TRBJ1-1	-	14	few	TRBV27	CASSLSTGVTEAFF	TGTGCCAGCAGTTTATCTACCGGGGTCACTGAAGCTTTCTTT
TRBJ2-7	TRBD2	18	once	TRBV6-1	CASSGRGDRVGSPHEQYF	TGTGCCAGCAGTGGACGGGGGGATCGAGTCGGGAGTCCCCACGAGCAGTACTTC
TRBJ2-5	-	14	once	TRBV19	CASSIGRTQETQYF	TGTGCCAGTAGTATAGGCCGGACGCAAGAGACCCAGTACTTC
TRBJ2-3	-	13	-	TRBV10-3	CAISGEFTDTQYF	TGTGCCATCAGTGGGGAATTCACAGATACGCAGTATTTT
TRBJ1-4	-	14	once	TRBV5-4	CASRGAGQNEKLFF	TGTGCCAGCAGGGGGGCGGGACAAAATGAAAAACTGTTTTTT
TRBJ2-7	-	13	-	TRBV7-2	CASSPSGGYEQYF	TGTGCCAGCAGCCCCTCTGGGGGCTACGAGCAGTACTTC